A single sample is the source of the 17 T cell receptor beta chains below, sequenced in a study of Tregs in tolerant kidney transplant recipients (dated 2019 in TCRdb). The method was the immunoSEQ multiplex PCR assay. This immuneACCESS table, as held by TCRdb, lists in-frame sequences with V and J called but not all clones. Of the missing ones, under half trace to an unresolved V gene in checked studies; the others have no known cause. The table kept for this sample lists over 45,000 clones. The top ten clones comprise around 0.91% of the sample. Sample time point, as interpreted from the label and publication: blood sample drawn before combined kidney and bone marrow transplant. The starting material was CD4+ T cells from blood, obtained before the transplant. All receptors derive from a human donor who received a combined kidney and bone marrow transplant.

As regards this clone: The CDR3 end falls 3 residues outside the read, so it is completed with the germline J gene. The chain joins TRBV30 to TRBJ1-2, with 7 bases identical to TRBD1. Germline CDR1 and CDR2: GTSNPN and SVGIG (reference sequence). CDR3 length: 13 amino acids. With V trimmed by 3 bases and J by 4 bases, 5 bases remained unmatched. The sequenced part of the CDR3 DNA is TGTGCCTGGAGCCACTCAGGGGGCTATGGC. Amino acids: CAWSHSGGYG. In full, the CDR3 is CAWSHSGGYGYTF.

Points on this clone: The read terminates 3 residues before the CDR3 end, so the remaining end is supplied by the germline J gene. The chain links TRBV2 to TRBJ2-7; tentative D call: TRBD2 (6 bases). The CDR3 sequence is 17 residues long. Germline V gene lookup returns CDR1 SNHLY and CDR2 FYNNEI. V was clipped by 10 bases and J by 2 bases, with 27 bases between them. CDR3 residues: CAIPKGRTKGLTYEQYF. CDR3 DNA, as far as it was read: TGTGCCATTCCGAAGGGCAGGACTAAGGGACTGACCTACGAG.

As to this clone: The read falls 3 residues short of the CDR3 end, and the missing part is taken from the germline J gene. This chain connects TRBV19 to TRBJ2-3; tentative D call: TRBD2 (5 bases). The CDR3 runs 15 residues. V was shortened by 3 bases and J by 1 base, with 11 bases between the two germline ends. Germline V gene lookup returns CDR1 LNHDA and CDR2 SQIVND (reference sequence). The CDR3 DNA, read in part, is TGTGCCAGTAGTATCCATAGCGCCGGCACAGATACG. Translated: CASSIHSAGTDT. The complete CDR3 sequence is CASSIHSAGTDTQYF. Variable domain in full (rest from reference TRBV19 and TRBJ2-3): DGGITQSPKYLFRKEGQNVTLSCEQNLNHDAMYWYRQDPGQGLRLIYYSQIVNDFQKGDIAEGYSVSREKKESFPLTVTSAQKNPTAFYLCASSIHSAGTDTQYFGPGTRLTVL.

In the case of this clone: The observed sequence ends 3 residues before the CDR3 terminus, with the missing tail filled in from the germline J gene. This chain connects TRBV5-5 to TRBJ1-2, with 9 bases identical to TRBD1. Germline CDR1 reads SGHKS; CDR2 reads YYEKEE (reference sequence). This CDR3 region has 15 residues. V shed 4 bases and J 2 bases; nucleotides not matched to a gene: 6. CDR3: CASSVTGQGNYGYTF. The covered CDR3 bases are TGTGCCAGCAGCGTGACCGGACAGGGGAACTATGGC.

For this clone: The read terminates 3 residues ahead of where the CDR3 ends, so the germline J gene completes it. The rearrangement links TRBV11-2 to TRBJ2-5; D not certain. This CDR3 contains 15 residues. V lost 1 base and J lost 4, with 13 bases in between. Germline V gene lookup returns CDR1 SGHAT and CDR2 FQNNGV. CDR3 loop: CASSLGATPGETQYF. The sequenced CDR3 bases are TGTGCCAGCAGCTTAGGGGCCACGCCAGGAGAGACC.

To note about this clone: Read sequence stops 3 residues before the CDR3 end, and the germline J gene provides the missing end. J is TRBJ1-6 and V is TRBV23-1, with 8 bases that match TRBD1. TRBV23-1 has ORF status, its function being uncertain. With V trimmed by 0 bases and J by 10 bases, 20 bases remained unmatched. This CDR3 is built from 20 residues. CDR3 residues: CASSQSLTTGMTGARSPLHF. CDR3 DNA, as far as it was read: TGCGCCAGCAGTCAATCTTTAACAACAGGGATGACAGGGGCGAGATCACCC.

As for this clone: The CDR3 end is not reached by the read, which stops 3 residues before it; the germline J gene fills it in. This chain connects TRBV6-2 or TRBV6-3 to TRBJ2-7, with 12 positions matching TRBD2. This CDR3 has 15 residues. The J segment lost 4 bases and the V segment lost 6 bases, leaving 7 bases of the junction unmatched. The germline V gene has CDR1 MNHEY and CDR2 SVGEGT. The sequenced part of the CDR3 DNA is TGTGCCAGCAGGTCTAGCGGGAGGGCCATTTACGAG. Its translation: CASRSSGRAIYE. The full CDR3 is CASRSSGRAIYEQYF.

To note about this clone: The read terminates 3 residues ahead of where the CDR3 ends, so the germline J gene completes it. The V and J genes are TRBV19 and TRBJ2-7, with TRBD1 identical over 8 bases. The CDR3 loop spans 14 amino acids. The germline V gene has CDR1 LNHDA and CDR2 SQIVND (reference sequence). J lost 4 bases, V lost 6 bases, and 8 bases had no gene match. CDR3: CASSTRQGWYEQYF. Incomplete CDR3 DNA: TGTGCCAGTAGCACTAGACAGGGGTGGTACGAG.

Incomplete CDR3 DNA: TGCGCCAGCAGCTCTGGCGGGTACACAGATACG. Amino acid sequence: CASSSGGYTDT. Given in full, the CDR3 is CASSSGGYTDTQYF. V gene TRBV5-1 combines with J gene TRBJ2-3; weak D call: TRBD2 (5 bases). The CDR3 end lies 3 residues beyond the end of the read and is filled in from the germline J gene. The V gene lost 3 bases and the J gene lost 2 bases, with 10 bases spanning the gap. This CDR3 contains 14 residues. Germline V gene lookup returns CDR1 SGHRS and CDR2 YFSETQ. Full variable domain (missing parts from reference TRBV5-1 and TRBJ2-3): KAGVTQTPRYLIKTRGQQVTLSCSPISGHRSVSWYQQTPGQGLQFLFEYFSETQRNKGNFPGRFSGRQFSNSRSEMNVSTLELGDSALYLCASSSGGYTDTQYFGPGTRLTVL.

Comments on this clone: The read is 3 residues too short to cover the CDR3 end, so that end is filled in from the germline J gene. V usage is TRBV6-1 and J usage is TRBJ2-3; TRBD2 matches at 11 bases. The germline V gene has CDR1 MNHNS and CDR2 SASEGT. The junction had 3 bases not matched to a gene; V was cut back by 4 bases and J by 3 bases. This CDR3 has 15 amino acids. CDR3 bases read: TGTGCCAGCAGTGGTAGCGGGAGGGGGACAGATACG. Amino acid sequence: CASSGSGRGTDT. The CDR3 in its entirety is CASSGSGRGTDTQYF.

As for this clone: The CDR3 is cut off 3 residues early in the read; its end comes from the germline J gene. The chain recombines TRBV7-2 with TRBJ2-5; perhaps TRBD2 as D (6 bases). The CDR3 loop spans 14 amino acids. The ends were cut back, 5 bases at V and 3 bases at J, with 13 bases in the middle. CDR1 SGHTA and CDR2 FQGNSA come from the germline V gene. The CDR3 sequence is CASSTLRGKETQYF. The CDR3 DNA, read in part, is TGTGCCAGCAGCACACTGCGGGGTAAAGAGACC. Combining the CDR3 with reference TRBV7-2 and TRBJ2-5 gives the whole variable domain GAGVSQSPSNKVTEKGKDVELRCDPISGHTALYWYRQSLGQGLEFLIYFQGNSAPDKSGLPSDRFSAERTGGSVSTLTIQRTQQEDSAVYLCASSTLRGKETQYFGPGTRLLVL.

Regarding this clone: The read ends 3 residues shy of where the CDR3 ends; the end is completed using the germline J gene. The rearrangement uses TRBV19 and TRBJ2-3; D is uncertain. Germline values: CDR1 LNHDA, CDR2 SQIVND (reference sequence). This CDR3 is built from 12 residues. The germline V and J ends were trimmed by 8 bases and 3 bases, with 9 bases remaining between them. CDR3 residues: CASAKKTDTQYF. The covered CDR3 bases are TGTGCCAGTGCTAAGAAGACAGATACG.

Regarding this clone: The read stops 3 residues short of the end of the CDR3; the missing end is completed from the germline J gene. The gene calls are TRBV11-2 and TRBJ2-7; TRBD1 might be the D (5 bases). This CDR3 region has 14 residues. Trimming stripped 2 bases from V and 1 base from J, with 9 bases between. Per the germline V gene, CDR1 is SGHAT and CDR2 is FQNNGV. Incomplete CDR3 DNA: TGTGCCAGCAGCTTATGGGGCAGTTCCTACGAG. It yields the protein CASSLWGSSYE. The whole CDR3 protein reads CASSLWGSSYEQYF.

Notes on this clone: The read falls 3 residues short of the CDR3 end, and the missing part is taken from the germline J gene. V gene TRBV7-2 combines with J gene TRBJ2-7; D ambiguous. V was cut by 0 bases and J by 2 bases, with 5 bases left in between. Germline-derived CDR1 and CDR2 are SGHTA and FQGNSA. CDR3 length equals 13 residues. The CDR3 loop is CASSLAPTYEQYF. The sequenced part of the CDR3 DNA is TGTGCCAGCAGCTTAGCCCCAACCTACGAG.

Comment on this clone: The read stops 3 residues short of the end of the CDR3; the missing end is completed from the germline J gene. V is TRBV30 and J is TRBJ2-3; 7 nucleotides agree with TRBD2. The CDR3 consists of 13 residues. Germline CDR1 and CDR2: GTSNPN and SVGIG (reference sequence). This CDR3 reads CARGVRGSDTQYF. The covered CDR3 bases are TGTGCTCGGGGGGTTCGAGGGTCTGATACG.

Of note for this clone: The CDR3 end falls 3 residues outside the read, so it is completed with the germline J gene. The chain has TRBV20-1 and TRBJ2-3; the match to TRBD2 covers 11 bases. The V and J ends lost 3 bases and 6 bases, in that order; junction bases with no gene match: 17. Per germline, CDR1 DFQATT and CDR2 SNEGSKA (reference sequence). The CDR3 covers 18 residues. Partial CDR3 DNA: TGCAGTGCTAGGACACAACTTCTAGCGGGAGGACCCTGGGATACG. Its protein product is CSARTQLLAGGPWDT. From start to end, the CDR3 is CSARTQLLAGGPWDTQYF.

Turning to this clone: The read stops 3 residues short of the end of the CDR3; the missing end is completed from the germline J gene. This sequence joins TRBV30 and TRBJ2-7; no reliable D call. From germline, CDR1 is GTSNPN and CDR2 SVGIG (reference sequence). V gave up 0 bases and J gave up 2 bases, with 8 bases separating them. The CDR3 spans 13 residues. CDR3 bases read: TGTGCCTGGAGTGTTATGACAACCTACGAG. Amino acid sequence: CAWSVMTTYE. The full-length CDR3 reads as CAWSVMTTYEQYF.